Each of the 5 T cell receptor beta chains below was sequenced from the same sample in a study of T cell repertoires in aging, cancer and after chemotherapy. TRB rearrangements spanning V, D and J were amplified using mixed TRB-A/B primers. TCRdb analysed the multiplex PCR reads with MiXCR anew, one entry per CDR3 protein. The table has some 15,000 distinct CDR3 sequences, 45% to 50% seen once. Amplification of TCR beta used genomic DNA extracted from peripheral blood. The specimen was blood. Receptors originate from a human donor in good health.

The chain joins TRBV18 to TRBJ2-2; D unclear. The CDR3 is 13 amino acids. Germline-derived CDR1 and CDR2 are KGHSH and LQKENI. Trimming stripped 8 bases from V and 5 bases from J, with 12 bases between. The CDR3 nucleotides are TGTGCCAGCCACCCGACGGCGACCGGGGAGCTGTTTTTT. Translated, it gives CASHPTATGELFF.

This rearrangement joins TRBV18 to TRBJ1-2; the match to TRBD1 covers 8 bases. With 6 bases clipped from V and 4 bases from J, the junction kept 4 bases outside the gene matches. The CDR3 length is 13 residues. The germline gives CDR1 KGHSH, CDR2 LQKENI. CDR3 amino acids: CASSDRATYGYTF. CDR3 sequence (DNA): TGTGCCAGCTCGGACAGGGCCACCTATGGCTACACCTTC.

On this clonotype itself: A single base separates this from a much larger clone, so it may be a read error. This chain uses TRBV29-1 with TRBJ2-7, with TRBD2 identical over 11 bases. The germline gives CDR1 SQVTM, CDR2 ANQGSEA. Germline trimming cut 7 bases from V and 5 bases from J; bases unmatched to any gene: 22. This CDR3 has 18 amino acids. CDR3 nucleotides: TGCAGCGCTGCCGGCTTTTTAGCGGGAGGGCCTATAGTGGACGAGCAGTACTTC. It is translated as CSAAGFLAGGPIVDEQYF.

The chain has TRBV4-3 and TRBJ2-1; 7 bases agree with TRBD1. There are 16 residues in the CDR3. CDR1 is LGHNA, CDR2 YSLEER, per germline. Unmatched junction bases numbered 7, after V lost 3 bases and J lost 2 bases. CDR3 nucleotide sequence: TGCGCCAGCAGCCAGGCCGGGACAGCAACCTACAATGAGCAGTTCTTC. Translation: CASSQAGTATYNEQFF.

Of note for this clonotype: The junction shows a germline mismatch at one end, possibly a read error. The V gene is TRBV19, the J gene TRBJ2-7, with 8 bases identical to TRBD2. The germline CDR1 and CDR2 sequences are LNHDA and SQIVND (reference sequence). The CDR3 is 13 amino acids. The CDR3 DNA follows: TGTGCCAGTAGTATAGGCGGGCTAGCGGGCCCGTCATTC. Its protein product is CASSIGGLAGPSF. The variable domain in full, completed from reference TRBV19 and TRBJ2-7, reads DGGITQSPKYLFRKEGQNVTLSCEQNLNHDAMYWYRQDPGQGLRLIYYSQIVNDFQKGDIAEGYSVSREKKESFPLTVTSAQKNPTAFYLCASSIGGLAGPSFGPGTRLTVT.